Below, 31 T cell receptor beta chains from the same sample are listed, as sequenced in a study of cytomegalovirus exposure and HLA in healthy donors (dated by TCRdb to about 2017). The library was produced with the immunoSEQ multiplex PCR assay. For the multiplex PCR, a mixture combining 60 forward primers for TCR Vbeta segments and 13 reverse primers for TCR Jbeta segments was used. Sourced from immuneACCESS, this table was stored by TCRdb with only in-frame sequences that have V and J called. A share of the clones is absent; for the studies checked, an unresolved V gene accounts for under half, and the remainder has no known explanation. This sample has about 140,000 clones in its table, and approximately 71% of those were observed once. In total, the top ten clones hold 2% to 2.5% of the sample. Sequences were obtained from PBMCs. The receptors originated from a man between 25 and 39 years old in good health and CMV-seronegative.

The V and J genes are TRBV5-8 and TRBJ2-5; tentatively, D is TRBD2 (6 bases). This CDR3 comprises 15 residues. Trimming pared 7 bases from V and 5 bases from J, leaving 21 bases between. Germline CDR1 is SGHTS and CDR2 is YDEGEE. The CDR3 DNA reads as TGTGCCAGCCGAACCGGGGGACGGATGGTTGAGACCCAGTACTTC. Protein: CASRTGGRMVETQYF.

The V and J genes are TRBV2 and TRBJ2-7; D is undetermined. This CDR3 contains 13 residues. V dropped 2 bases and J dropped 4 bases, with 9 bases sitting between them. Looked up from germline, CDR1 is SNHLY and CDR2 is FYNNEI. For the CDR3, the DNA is TGTGCCAGCAGTGAATTTGTAACATACGAGCAGTACTTC. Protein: CASSEFVTYEQYF.

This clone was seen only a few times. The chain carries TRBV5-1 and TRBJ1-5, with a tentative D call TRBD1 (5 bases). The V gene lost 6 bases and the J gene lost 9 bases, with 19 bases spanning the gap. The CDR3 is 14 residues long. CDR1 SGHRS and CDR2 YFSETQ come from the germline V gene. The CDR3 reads CASTTEGPLRPQHF. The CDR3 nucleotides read TGCGCCAGCACCACGGAGGGGCCCCTTAGGCCCCAGCATTTT.

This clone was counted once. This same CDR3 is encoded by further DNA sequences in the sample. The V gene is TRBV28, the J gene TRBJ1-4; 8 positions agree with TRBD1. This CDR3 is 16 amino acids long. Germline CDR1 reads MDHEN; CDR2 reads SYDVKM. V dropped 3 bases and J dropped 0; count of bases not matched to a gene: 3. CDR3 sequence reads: CASSLGQAATNEKLFF. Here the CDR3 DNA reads TGTGCCAGCAGTTTGGGACAGGCCGCAACTAATGAAAAACTGTTTTTT.

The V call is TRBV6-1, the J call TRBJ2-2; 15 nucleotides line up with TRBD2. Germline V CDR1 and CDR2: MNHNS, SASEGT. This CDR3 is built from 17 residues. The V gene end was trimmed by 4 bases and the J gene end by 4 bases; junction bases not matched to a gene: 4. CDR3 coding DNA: TGTGCCAGCAGTGTCGGACTAGCGGGAGGGCGCACCGGGGAGCTGTTTTTT. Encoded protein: CASSVGLAGGRTGELFF.

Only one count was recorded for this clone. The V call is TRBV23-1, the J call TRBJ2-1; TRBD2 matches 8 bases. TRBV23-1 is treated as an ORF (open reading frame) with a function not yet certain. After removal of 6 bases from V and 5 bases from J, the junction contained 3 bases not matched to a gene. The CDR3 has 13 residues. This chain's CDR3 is CASSGLAHNEQFF. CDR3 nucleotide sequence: TGCGCCAGCAGCGGACTAGCCCACAATGAGCAGTTCTTC.

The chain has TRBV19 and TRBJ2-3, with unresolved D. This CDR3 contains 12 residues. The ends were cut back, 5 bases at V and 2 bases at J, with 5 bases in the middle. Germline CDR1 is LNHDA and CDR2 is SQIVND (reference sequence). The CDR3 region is CASSPSTDTQYF. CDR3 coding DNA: TGTGCCAGTAGTCCGTCCACAGATACGCAGTATTTT. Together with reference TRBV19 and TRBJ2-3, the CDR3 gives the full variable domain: DGGITQSPKYLFRKEGQNVTLSCEQNLNHDAMYWYRQDPGQGLRLIYYSQIVNDFQKGDIAEGYSVSREKKESFPLTVTSAQKNPTAFYLCASSPSTDTQYFGPGTRLTVL.

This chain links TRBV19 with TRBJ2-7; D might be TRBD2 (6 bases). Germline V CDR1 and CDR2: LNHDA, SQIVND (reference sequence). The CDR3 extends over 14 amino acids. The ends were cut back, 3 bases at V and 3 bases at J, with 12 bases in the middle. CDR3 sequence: CASSITGGGYEQYF. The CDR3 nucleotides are TGTGCCAGTAGTATTACCGGGGGAGGCTACGAGCAGTACTTC.

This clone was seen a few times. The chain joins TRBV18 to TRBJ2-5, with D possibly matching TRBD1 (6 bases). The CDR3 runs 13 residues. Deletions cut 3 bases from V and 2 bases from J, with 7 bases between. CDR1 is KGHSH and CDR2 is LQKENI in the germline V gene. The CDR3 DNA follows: TGTGCCAGCTCACCGACAGGACAAGAGACCCAGTACTTC. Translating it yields CASSPTGQETQYF.

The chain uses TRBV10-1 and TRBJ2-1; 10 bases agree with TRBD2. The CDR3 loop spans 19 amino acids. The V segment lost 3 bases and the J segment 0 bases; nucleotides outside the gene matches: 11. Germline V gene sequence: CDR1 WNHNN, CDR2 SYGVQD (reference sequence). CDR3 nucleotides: TGCGCCAGCAGTGACCTCGGCCTAGCGGGAGACCTCTCCTACAATGAGCAGTTCTTC. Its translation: CASSDLGLAGDLSYNEQFF.

The CDR3 coding sequence is TGTGCCTGGGACCTAGAAAGGGGAGGGGCCGGGGAGCTGTTTTTT. Its protein is CAWDLERGGAGELFF. The chain combines TRBV30 with TRBJ2-2, with 7 bases aligning to TRBD2. Looked up from germline, CDR1 is GTSNPN and CDR2 is SVGIG (reference sequence). CDR3 length equals 15 residues. V lost 5 bases, J lost 6 bases, and 12 bases stayed unmatched.

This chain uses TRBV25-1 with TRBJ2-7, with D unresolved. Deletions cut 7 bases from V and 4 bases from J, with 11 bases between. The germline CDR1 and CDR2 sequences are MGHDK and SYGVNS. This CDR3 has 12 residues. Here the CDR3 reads CASTSRKYEQYF. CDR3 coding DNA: TGTGCCAGCACCTCGCGGAAATACGAGCAGTACTTC.

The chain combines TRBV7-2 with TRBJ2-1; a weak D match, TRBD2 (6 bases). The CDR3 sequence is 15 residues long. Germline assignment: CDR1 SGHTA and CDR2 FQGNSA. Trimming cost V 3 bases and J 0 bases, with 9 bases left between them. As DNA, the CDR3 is TGTGCCAGCAGCTTGCTCGGGAGCTCCTACAATGAGCAGTTCTTC. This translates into CASSLLGSSYNEQFF.

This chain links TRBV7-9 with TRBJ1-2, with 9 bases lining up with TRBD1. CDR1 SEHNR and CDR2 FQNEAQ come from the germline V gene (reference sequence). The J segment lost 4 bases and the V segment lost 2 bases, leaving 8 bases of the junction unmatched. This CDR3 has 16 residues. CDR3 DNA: TGTGCCAGCAGCTTAACACAGGGGGCGATCGGCTATGGCTACACCTTC. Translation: CASSLTQGAIGYGYTF. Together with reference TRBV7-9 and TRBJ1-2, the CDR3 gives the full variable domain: DTGVSQNPRHKITKRGQNVTFRCDPISEHNRLYWYRQTLGQGPEFLTYFQNEAQLEKSRLLSDRFSAERPKGSFSTLEIQRTEQGDSAMYLCASSLTQGAIGYGYTFGSGTRLTVV.

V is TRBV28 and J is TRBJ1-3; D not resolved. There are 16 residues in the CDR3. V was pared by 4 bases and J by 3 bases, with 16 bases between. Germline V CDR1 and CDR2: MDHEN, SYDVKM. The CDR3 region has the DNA TGTGCCAGCAGTTCACCCCTGTTAGGCGGTGGAAACACCATATATTTT. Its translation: CASSSPLLGGGNTIYF.

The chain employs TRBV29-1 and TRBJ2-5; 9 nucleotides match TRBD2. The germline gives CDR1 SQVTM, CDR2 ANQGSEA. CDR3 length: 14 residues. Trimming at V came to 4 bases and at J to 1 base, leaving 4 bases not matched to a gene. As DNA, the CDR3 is TGCAGCGTTGTTCCTAGCGGGGCCCAAGAGACCCAGTACTTC. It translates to CSVVPSGAQETQYF. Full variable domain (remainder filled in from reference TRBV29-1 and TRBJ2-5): SAVISQKPSRDICQRGTSLTIQCQVDSQVTMMFWYRQQPGQSLTLIATANQGSEATYESGFVIDKFPISRPNLTFSTLTVSNMSPEDSSIYLCSVVPSGAQETQYFGPGTRLLVL.

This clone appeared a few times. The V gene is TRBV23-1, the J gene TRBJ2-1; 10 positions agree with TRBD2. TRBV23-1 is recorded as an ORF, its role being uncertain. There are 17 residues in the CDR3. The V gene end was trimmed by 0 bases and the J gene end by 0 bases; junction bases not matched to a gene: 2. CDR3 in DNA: TGCGCCAGCAGTCAATCGGGGACTAGCGCCTCCTACAATGAGCAGTTCTTC. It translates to CASSQSGTSASYNEQFF.

The DNA for the CDR3 is TGTGCCAGCAGTTTCGGACAGGAAAGCACAGATACGCAGTATTTT. Protein sequence: CASSFGQESTDTQYF. J is TRBJ2-3 and V is TRBV28; 7 bases line up with TRBD1. This CDR3 has 15 amino acids. Unmatched junction bases numbered 3, after V lost 3 bases and J lost 0 bases. Germline V gene lookup returns CDR1 MDHEN and CDR2 SYDVKM.

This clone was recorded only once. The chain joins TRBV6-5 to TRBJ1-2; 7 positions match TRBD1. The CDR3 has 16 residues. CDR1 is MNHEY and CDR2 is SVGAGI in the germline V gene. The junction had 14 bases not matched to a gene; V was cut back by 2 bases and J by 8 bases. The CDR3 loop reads CASSYLFSAGGKGYTF. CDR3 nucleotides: TGTGCCAGCAGTTACCTGTTTTCGGCAGGGGGTAAAGGCTACACCTTC.

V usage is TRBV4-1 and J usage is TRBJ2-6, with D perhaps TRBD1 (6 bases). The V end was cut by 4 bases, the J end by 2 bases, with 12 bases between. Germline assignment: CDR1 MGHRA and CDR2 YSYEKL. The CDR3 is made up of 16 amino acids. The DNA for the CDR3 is TGCGCCAGCAGCCTTTCCCAGGGGCCTGGGGCCAACGTCCTGACTTTC. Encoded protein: CASSLSQGPGANVLTF.

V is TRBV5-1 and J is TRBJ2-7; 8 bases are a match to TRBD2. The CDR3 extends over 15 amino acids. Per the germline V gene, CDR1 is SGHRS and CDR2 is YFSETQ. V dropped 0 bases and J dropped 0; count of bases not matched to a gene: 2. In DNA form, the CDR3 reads TGCGCCAGCAGCTTGGACGCGGGAGGCTCCTACGAGCAGTACTTC. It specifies CASSLDAGGSYEQYF.

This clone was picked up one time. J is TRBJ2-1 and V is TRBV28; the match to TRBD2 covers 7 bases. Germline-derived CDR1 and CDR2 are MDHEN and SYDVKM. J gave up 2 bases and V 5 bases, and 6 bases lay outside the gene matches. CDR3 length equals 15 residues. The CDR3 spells CASSIGLGPYNEQFF. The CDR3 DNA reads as TGTGCCAGCAGTATCGGACTAGGACCCTACAATGAGCAGTTCTTC.

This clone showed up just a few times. The CDR3 bases are TGCGCCAGCAGTGGCAGGGTCACCGGGGAGCTGTTTTTT. Its translation is CASSGRVTGELFF. The chain uses TRBV10-1 and TRBJ2-2; perhaps TRBD1 as D (5 bases). Germline lookup yields CDR1 WNHNN and CDR2 SYGVQD (reference sequence). This CDR3 has 13 amino acids. Trimming left V 4 bases short and J 4 bases short, with 7 bases between.

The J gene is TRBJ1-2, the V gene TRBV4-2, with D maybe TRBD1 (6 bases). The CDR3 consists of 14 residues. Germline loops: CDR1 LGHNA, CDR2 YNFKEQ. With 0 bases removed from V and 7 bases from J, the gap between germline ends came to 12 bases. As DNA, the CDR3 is TGTGCCAGCAGCCAAGAATCACAGGGTTCTGGCTACACCTTC. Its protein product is CASSQESQGSGYTF.

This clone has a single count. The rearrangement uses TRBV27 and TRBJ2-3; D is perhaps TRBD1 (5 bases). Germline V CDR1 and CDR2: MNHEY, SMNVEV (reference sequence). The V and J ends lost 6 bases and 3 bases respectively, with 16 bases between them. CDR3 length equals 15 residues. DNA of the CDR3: TGTGCCAGCAGGAGAACCCCCCAGGGAACAGATACGCAGTATTTT. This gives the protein CASRRTPQGTDTQYF.

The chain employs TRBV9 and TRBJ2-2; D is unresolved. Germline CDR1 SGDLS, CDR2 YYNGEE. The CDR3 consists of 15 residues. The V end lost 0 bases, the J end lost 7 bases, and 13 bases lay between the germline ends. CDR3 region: CASSVDTRRGGELFF. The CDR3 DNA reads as TGTGCCAGCAGCGTAGACACCCGAAGAGGCGGGGAGCTGTTTTTT.

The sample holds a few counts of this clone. CDR3 region: CARAMDTNYGYTF. The CDR3 region has the DNA TGTGCCAGGGCGATGGACACTAACTATGGCTACACCTTC. This chain connects TRBV2 to TRBJ1-2; TRBD1 is a possible D gene (5 bases). Germline V gene lookup returns CDR1 SNHLY and CDR2 FYNNEI. V shed 9 bases and J shed 0 bases, with 11 bases lying between them. The CDR3 is 13 residues long.

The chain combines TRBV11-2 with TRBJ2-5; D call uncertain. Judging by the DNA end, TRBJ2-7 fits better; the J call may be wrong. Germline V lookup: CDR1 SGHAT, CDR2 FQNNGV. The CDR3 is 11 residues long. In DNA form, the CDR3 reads TGTGCCAGCAGCCGTTCCTACGAGCAGTACTTC. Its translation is CASSRSYEQYF.

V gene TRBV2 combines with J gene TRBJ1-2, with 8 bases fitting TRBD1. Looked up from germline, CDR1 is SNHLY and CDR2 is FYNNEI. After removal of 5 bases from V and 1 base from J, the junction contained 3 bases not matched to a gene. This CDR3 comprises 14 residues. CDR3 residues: CASSQTGDNYGYTF. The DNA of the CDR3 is TGTGCCAGCAGTCAGACAGGGGATAACTATGGCTACACCTTC.

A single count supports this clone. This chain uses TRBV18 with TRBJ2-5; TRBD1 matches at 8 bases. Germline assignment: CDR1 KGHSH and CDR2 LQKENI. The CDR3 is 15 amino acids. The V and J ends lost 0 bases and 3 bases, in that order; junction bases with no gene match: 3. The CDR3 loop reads CASSPPLDREETQYF. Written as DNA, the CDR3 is TGTGCCAGCTCACCACCGTTGGACAGGGAAGAGACCCAGTACTTC.

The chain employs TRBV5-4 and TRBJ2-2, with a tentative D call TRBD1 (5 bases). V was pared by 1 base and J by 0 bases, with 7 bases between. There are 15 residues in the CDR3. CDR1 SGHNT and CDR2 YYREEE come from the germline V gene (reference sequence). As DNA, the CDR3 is TGTGCCAGCAGCTTGTCCAGGGCGAACACCGGGGAGCTGTTTTTT. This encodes CASSLSRANTGELFF.